Below, 23 T cell receptor beta chains from the same sample are listed, as sequenced in a study of T-cell memory formation after mild COVID-19 (dated by TCRdb to the early 2020s). Library creation used 5' RACE. TCRdb lists the instrument as Illumina NovaSeq 6000. Clones were called with MiXCR by TCRdb after fastp trimmed the public reads at Q25, and only in-frame beta chains were retained. Under each unique CDR3 protein, matching rows form one entry showing the most common genes and DNA. This sample has about 560,000 distinct CDR3 sequences in its table, and about 20% of those were observed once. The leading ten clones occupy roughly 9.1% of the sample. The sequencing input was PBMCs or a T cell subset sorted from them (not recorded which). Source of these receptors: an adult woman who had mild COVID-19 (a few samples of this study predate the infection). The sample titles of this study are shuffled in the database, so cell type and time point are left out; the donor was told from shared clones.

This clonotype was detected only a few times. The chain has TRBV7-9 and TRBJ2-1; 11 bases agree with TRBD2. From germline, CDR1 is SEHNR and CDR2 FQNEAQ (reference sequence). Trimming took 2 bases from V and 2 from J; bases not matched to a gene: 11. This CDR3 spans 19 amino acids. The CDR3 loop is CASSLYPSPGLAAYNEQFF. For the CDR3, the DNA is TGTGCCAGCAGCTTATACCCCTCCCCGGGACTAGCGGCCTACAATGAGCAGTTCTTC.

This clonotype appeared many times. The chain recombines TRBV24-1 with TRBJ2-2, with 8 bases that match TRBD1. CDR3 size: 16 residues. Trimming at V came to 4 bases and at J to 3 bases, leaving 6 bases not matched to a gene. The germline CDR1 and CDR2 sequences are KGHDR and SFDVKD. DNA of the CDR3: TGTGCCACCAGTGACAGAGACAGGGGTTACACCGGGGAGCTGTTTTTT. Its translation is CATSDRDRGYTGELFF.

This clonotype has only a few counts. The gene calls are TRBV6-2 or TRBV6-3 and TRBJ2-1; TRBD2 agrees at 10 bases. The germline V gene has CDR1 MNHEY and CDR2 SVGEGT. The CDR3 runs to 14 residues. J gave up 5 bases and V 7 bases, and 5 bases lay outside the gene matches. CDR3 region: CASNLAGVDNEQFF. The CDR3 DNA follows: TGTGCCAGCAATCTAGCGGGAGTAGACAATGAGCAGTTCTTC.

J is TRBJ1-1 and V is TRBV5-1, with TRBD1 as a possible D gene (6 bases). The CDR3 is 13 residues long. CDR1 and CDR2 from the germline V gene are SGHRS and YFSETQ. Trimming shortened V by 4 bases and J by 3 bases, and 10 bases separated the two germline ends. The CDR3 reads CASSPGVDTEAFF. CDR3 DNA sequence: TGCGCCAGCAGCCCAGGGGTGGACACTGAAGCTTTCTTT.

This clonotype has just a few counts. The rearrangement links TRBV13 to TRBJ2-7; D is perhaps TRBD1 (5 bases). Deletions cut 4 bases from V and 5 bases from J, with 21 bases between. Germline V gene sequence: CDR1 PRHDT, CDR2 FYEKMQ (reference sequence). The CDR3 sequence is 16 residues long. CDR3 amino acids: CASSSILDSQGDEQYF. The CDR3 DNA sequence: TGTGCCAGCAGCTCAATTCTTGACTCCCAGGGCGACGAGCAGTACTTC.

The V and J genes are TRBV5-6 and TRBJ2-3, with D possibly matching TRBD1 (5 bases). This CDR3 has 15 residues. Germline V gives CDR1 SGHDT, CDR2 YYEEEE. V lost 4 bases to trimming and J lost 3 bases, with 15 bases between them. The chain's CDR3 is CASSQGVVPTDTQYF. Written as DNA, the CDR3 is TGTGCCAGCAGCCAGGGCGTAGTGCCGACAGATACGCAGTATTTT.

In its sample, this clonotype was seen a few times. Sequence at one end of the junction differs from germline and may be a read error. The genes are TRBV7-2 and TRBJ2-1; weak D call: TRBD2 (6 bases). The germline CDR1 and CDR2 sequences are SGHTA and FQGNSA. The CDR3 length is 11 residues. The CDR3 region has the DNA TGTGCCAGCAGCCTGACTAGTGCTTTCGCTTTC. It codes for CASSLTSAFAF.

This clonotype was observed a few times. This chain links TRBV11-2 with TRBJ2-1; D is unresolved. The germline gives CDR1 SGHAT, CDR2 FQNNGV. The CDR3 has 13 amino acids. V was clipped by 4 bases and J by 6 bases, with 10 bases between them. CDR3 bases: TGTGCCAGCAGCTCCCTAGTGTTCAATGAGCAGTTCTTC. This gives the protein CASSSLVFNEQFF. Full variable domain (outside the CDR3, taken from reference TRBV11-2 and TRBJ2-1): EAGVAQSPRYKIIEKRQSVAFWCNPISGHATLYWYQQILGQGPKLLIQFQNNGVVDDSQLPKDRFSAERLKGVDSTLKIQPAKLEDSAVYLCASSSLVFNEQFFGPGTRLTVL.

The rearrangement joins TRBV7-9 to TRBJ2-5; 7 bases fit TRBD1. V lost 5 bases and J lost 5; bases outside the gene matches: 14. This CDR3 region has 16 residues. Germline assignment: CDR1 SEHNR and CDR2 FQNEAQ (reference sequence). CDR3 bases: TGTGCCAGCAGCGAAGGGACAGCAACTGTGGGGGAGACCCAGTACTTC. This encodes CASSEGTATVGETQYF.

This clonotype has more than one count but fewer than ten. The V call is TRBV5-1, the J call TRBJ2-3, with D possibly TRBD2 on 7 matching bases. The CDR3 totals 15 residues. Germline V gene data show CDR1 as SGHRS and CDR2 as YFSETQ. The V end lost 0 bases, the J end lost 5 bases, and 13 bases lay between the germline ends. CDR3 region: CASSLVGGAGDTQYF. CDR3 in DNA: TGCGCCAGCAGCTTGGTAGGGGGGGCAGGAGATACGCAGTATTTT.

In this sample, this clonotype turned up a few times. This chain joins TRBV24-1 and TRBJ1-5; D is undetermined. Germline CDR1 and CDR2: KGHDR and SFDVKD. There are 17 residues in the CDR3. V lost 3 bases and J lost 0, with 14 bases in between. CDR3 residues: CATSDIGRMVSNQPQHF. The CDR3, as DNA: TGTGCCACCAGTGATATTGGGAGAATGGTTAGCAATCAGCCCCAGCATTTT.

The chain links TRBV7-6 to TRBJ1-6, with a weak D call TRBD1 (5 bases). V was shortened by 0 bases and J by 10 bases, with 16 bases between the two germline ends. Germline lookup yields CDR1 SGHVS and CDR2 FNYEAQ. The CDR3 has 16 residues. CDR3 region: CASSLAEAGRGSPLHF. The CDR3 bases are TGTGCCAGCAGCTTAGCAGAGGCAGGGCGGGGGTCACCCCTCCACTTT.

The sample holds a few counts of this clonotype. CDR3 in DNA: TGTGCCAGCAGGGTAGGGACTACCGGGGAGCTGTTTTTT. Residues: CASRVGTTGELFF. The J gene is TRBJ2-2, the V gene TRBV2; TRBD2 might be the D (6 bases). The V end was cut by 6 bases, the J end by 5 bases, with 10 bases between. CDR1 is SNHLY, CDR2 FYNNEI, per germline. The CDR3 is made up of 13 amino acids.

The V call is TRBV9, the J call TRBJ1-1; D is unclear. Germline CDR1 and CDR2: SGDLS and YYNGEE. V was trimmed by 3 bases and J by 3 bases, leaving 6 bases between them. The CDR3 extends over 12 amino acids. This chain's CDR3 is CASSDGDTEAFF. The DNA of the CDR3 is TGTGCCAGCAGCGATGGAGACACTGAAGCTTTCTTT. Based on the CDR3 plus reference TRBV9 and TRBJ1-1, the full variable domain is DSGVTQTPKHLITATGQRVTLRCSPRSGDLSVYWYQQSLDQGLQFLIQYYNGEERAKGNILERFSAQQFPDLHSELNLSSLELGDSALYFCASSDGDTEAFFGQGTRLTVV.

The rearrangement uses TRBV10-3 and TRBJ2-5; 8 bases fit TRBD1. The CDR3 totals 14 residues. Trimming at V came to 3 bases and at J to 3 bases, leaving 3 bases not matched to a gene. Germline V gives CDR1 ENHRY, CDR2 SYGVKD. In nucleotides, the CDR3 is TGTGCCATCAGTGAAGGACAGGGAAAAGAGACCCAGTACTTC. This codes for CAISEGQGKETQYF.

The V and J genes are TRBV7-9 and TRBJ1-2; no clear D gene. Germline V CDR1 and CDR2: SEHNR, FQNEAQ (reference sequence). CDR3 length equals 16 residues. With 3 bases removed from V and 4 bases from J, the gap between germline ends came to 18 bases. The CDR3 protein is CASSLTTRFHAYGYTF. DNA of the CDR3: TGTGCCAGCAGCTTGACTACCCGATTTCATGCCTATGGCTACACCTTC.

This chain joins TRBV10-3 and TRBJ2-7; 9 nucleotides line up with TRBD1. The germline gives CDR1 ENHRY, CDR2 SYGVKD. J gave up 6 bases and V 3 bases, and 9 bases lay outside the gene matches. This CDR3 region has 15 residues. CDR3 DNA: TGTGCCATCAGTGATCCGGGACAGGGCGGTCTCGAGCAGTACTTC. This codes for CAISDPGQGGLEQYF.

The chain combines TRBV14 with TRBJ2-1; no clear D. V lost 0 bases and J 0 bases, leaving 9 bases between the germline ends. Germline values: CDR1 SGHDN, CDR2 FVKESK. This CDR3 is 16 amino acids long. This CDR3 reads CASSQDWTNSYNEQFF. Here the CDR3 DNA reads TGTGCCAGCAGCCAAGATTGGACCAACTCCTACAATGAGCAGTTCTTC.

The chain couples TRBV5-6 to TRBJ2-1; the match to TRBD2 covers 11 bases. CDR1 is SGHDT and CDR2 is YYEEEE in the germline V gene. V lost 4 bases and J lost 10; bases outside the gene matches: 7. This CDR3 comprises 14 residues. The CDR3, as DNA: TGTGCCAGCAGCCAAGGACTAGCGGGTAAAGAGCAGTTCTTC. This sequence encodes CASSQGLAGKEQFF.

This clonotype was seen just once. This sequence joins TRBV20-1 and TRBJ1-2, with 9 bases fitting TRBD1. This CDR3 is built from 15 residues. The V and J ends lost 7 bases and 0 bases, in that order; junction bases with no gene match: 9. The germline CDR1 and CDR2 sequences are DFQATT and SNEGSKA (reference sequence). The CDR3 sequence: CSDGGTGRANYGYTF. The CDR3 region has the DNA TGCAGTGACGGCGGGACAGGGAGAGCTAACTATGGCTACACCTTC.

J is TRBJ1-5 and V is TRBV5-5, with D maybe TRBD1 (6 bases). The V end was cut by 4 bases, the J end by 7 bases, with 18 bases between. The CDR3 length is 15 residues. The germline CDR1 and CDR2 sequences are SGHKS and YYEKEE (reference sequence). In nucleotides, the CDR3 is TGTGCCAGCAGCCCGACCAGGGGATTCGGGCAGCCCCAGCATTTT. It translates to CASSPTRGFGQPQHF.

This clonotype occurred a few times. The rearrangement uses TRBV11-2 and TRBJ2-5; D is perhaps TRBD1 (5 bases). Germline V CDR1 and CDR2: SGHAT, FQNNGV. The CDR3 covers 18 residues. Trimming removed 6 bases from V and 5 bases from J, with 28 bases in between. The CDR3 DNA is TGTGCCAGCAGAGACCCCTTTTGGGGCAGAAGGCTCTCGGAGACCCAGTACTTC. Translation gives CASRDPFWGRRLSETQYF.

This clonotype occurred a few times. The chain joins TRBV19 to TRBJ1-2; D is ambiguous. Germline CDR1 and CDR2: LNHDA and SQIVND (reference sequence). The CDR3 is made up of 9 amino acids. V shed 8 bases and J shed 13 bases, with 11 bases lying between them. The CDR3 here is CASGRDSTF. In DNA, the CDR3 is TGTGCCAGTGGACGCGACTCCACCTTC.